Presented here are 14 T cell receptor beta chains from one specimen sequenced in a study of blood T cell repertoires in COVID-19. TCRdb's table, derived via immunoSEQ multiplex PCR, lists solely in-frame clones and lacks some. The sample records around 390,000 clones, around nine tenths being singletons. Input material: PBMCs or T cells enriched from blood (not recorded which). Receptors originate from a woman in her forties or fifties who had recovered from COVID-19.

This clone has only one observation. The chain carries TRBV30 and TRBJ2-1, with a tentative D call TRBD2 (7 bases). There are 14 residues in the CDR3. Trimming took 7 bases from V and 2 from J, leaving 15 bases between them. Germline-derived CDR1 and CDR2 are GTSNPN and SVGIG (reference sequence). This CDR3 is CALGGALPYNEQFF. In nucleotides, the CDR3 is TGTGCCTTAGGGGGGGCCCTTCCCTACAATGAGCAGTTCTTC.

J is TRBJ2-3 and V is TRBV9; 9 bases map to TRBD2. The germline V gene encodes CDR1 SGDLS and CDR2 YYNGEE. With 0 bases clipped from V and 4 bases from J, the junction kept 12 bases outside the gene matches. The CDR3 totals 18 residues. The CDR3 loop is CASSVGGASGIGPDTQYF. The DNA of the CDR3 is TGTGCCAGCAGCGTAGGGGGGGCTAGCGGGATAGGGCCAGATACGCAGTATTTT.

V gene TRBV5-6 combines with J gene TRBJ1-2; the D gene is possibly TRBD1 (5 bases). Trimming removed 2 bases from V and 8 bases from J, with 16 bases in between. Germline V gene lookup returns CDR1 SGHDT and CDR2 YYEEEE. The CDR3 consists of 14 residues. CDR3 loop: CASSLSGVRGGYTF. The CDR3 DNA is TGTGCCAGCAGCTTAAGTGGGGTAAGGGGAGGCTACACCTTC.

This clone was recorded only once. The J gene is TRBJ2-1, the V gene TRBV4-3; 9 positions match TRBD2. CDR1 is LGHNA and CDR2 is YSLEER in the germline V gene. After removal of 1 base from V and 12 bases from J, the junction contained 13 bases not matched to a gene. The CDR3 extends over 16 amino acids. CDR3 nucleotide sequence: TGCGCCAGCAGCCAAGGGAGAGCGGGGGGCCCCGGTGGGCAGTTCTTC. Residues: CASSQGRAGGPGGQFF.

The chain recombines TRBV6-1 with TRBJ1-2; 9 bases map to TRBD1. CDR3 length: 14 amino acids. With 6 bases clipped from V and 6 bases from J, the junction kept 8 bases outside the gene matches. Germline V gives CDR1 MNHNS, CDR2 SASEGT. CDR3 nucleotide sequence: TGTGCCAGCAGCCTTACAGGGGGCGTCGATGGCTACACCTTC. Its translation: CASSLTGGVDGYTF.

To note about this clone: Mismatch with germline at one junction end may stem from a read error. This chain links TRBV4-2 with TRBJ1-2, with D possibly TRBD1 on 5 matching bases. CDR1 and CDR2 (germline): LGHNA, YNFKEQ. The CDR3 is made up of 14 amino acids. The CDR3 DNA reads TGTGCCAACAGCCAAGATCAGGCAGGGAATGGCTACACCTTC. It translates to CANSQDQAGNGYTF.

For the CDR3, the DNA is TGTGCCAGCAGCGTAGGGGTGGGGGCATTTCAGCCCCAGCATTTT. Translating gives CASSVGVGAFQPQHF. The V and J genes are TRBV9 and TRBJ1-5; tentative D call: TRBD1 (6 bases). The CDR3 length is 15 residues. V lost 0 bases, J lost 6 bases, and 13 bases lay in between. Germline CDR1 SGDLS, CDR2 YYNGEE.

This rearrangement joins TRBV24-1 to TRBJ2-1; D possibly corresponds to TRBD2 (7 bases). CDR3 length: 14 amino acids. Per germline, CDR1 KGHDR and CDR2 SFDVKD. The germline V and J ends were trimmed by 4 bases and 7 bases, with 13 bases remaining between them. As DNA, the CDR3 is TGTGCCACCAGTGACCCGGGGGGCCCGAATGAGCAGTTCTTC. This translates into CATSDPGGPNEQFF.

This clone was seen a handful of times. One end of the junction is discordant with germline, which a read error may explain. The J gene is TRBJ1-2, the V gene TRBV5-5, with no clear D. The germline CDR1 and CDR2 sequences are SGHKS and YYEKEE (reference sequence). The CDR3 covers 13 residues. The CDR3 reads CASSPPGSKRIFF. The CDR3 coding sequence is TGTGCCAGCAGCCCACCGGGGTCAAAAAGGATCTTCTTC.

The CDR3 region is CASTIGGMNTEAFF. The CDR3 nucleotides are TGTGCCAGCACCATAGGAGGTATGAACACTGAAGCTTTCTTT. The chain employs TRBV28 and TRBJ1-1; no reliable D call. The CDR3 extends over 14 amino acids. The germline gives CDR1 MDHEN, CDR2 SYDVKM. Trimming left V 7 bases short and J 0 bases short, with 12 bases between.

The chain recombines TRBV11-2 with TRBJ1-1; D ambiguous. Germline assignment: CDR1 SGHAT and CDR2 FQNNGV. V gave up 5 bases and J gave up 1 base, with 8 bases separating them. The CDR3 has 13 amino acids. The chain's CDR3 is CASSGLRNTEAFF. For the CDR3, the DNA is TGTGCCAGCAGCGGGCTCAGGAACACTGAAGCTTTCTTT.

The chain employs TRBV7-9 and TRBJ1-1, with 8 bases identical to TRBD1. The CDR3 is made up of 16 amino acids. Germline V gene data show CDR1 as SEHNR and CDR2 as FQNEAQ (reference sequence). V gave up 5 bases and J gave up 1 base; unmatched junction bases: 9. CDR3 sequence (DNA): TGTGCCAGCAGCATGAGGACAGGGTGGGGGAACACTGAAGCTTTCTTT. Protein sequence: CASSMRTGWGNTEAFF.

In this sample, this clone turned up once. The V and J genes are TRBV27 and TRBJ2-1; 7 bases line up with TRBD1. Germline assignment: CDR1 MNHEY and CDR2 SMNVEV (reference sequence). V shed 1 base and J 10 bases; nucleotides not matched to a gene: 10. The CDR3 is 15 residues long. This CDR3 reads CASSLYRDSPLEQFF. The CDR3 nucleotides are TGTGCCAGCAGTTTATACCGGGACAGCCCCTTGGAGCAGTTCTTC.

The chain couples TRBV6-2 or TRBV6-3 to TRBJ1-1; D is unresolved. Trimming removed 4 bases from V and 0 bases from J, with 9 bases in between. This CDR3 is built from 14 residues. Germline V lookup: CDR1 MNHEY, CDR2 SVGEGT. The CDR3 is CASSFSGMNTEAFF. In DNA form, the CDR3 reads TGTGCCAGCAGTTTTTCAGGTATGAACACTGAAGCTTTCTTT.